The rows below give T cell receptor beta chains drawn from one sample of a study of control samples from healthy donors and cancer patients. Profiling relied on immunoSEQ multiplex PCR, and the TCRdb table lists in-frame clones only, not all of them. This repertoire shows 85,000 to 100,000 clones, just over 90% found once; its top ten account for 8%. Sequencing used blood. The receptor source for this set is a man between 18 and 35 years old in good health. Both conserved end residues are part of each CDR3. A D gene is named only where the DNA matches it firmly. Size is omitted from some rows. Given values are once, few, many or a class for expanded clones.

v_call	d_call	clone_size	j_call	cdr3_nt	cdr3_aa
TRBV2	-	-	TRBJ2-1	TGTGCCAGCAGTCCGGTCTCCTACAATGAGCAGTTCTTC	CASSPVSYNEQFF
TRBV3-1/TRBV3-2	-	-	TRBJ1-6	TGTGCCAGCAGCCAATTCGGGGCACAAGGTTCACCCCTCCACTTT	CASSQFGAQGSPLHF
TRBV7-6	-	-	TRBJ2-3	TGTGCCAGCAGCTGGCGTCCGGGCACAGATACGCAGTATTTT	CASSWRPGTDTQYF
TRBV23-1	-	-	TRBJ1-6	TGCGCCAGCAGTCCAGAGGGTTCACCCCTCCACTTT	CASSPEGSPLHF
TRBV9	-	-	TRBJ2-2	TGTGCCAGCAGCCCACATAATCCTCAAACCGGGGAGCTGTTTTTT	CASSPHNPQTGELFF
TRBV7-2	-	-	TRBJ1-5	TGTGCCAGCAGCTTTCAACCTAGCAATCAGCCCCAGCATTTT	CASSFQPSNQPQHF
TRBV27	-	-	TRBJ2-6	TGTGCCAGCAGTTTGGGCAGTTCTGGGGCCAACGTCCTGACTTTC	CASSLGSSGANVLTF
TRBV2	TRBD1	-	TRBJ1-5	TGTGCCAGCAGAGCGGGACAGGCTAGCAATCAGCCCCAGCATTTT	CASRAGQASNQPQHF
TRBV7-3	TRBD2	-	TRBJ2-1	TGTGCCAGCAGCTTAACGTCGGGGGGAGAGTTAGGTGAGCAGTTCTTC	CASSLTSGGELGEQFF
TRBV3-1/TRBV3-2	-	-	TRBJ1-1	TGTGCCAGCAGCCAAGATCTCAGCACTGAAGCTTTCTTT	CASSQDLSTEAFF
TRBV11-2	-	-	TRBJ1-4	TGTGCCAGCAGGCTGGGTGGGCAGGGTAATGAAAAACTGTTTTTT	CASRLGGQGNEKLFF
TRBV7-9	TRBD1	-	TRBJ2-4	TGTGCCAGCAGCCCCGGCCGACAGGGCAAAAACATTCAGTACTTC	CASSPGRQGKNIQYF
TRBV4-2	-	-	TRBJ2-7	TGTGCCAGCAGCCAAGATTTAGAAAGTTCCTACGAGCAGTACTTC	CASSQDLESSYEQYF
TRBV5-1	-	once	TRBJ2-2	TGCGCCAGCAGCTTGGGAGCGGGCCGGAGGACCGGGGAGCTGTTTTTT	CASSLGAGRRTGELFF
TRBV6-5	-	-	TRBJ1-2	TGTGCCAGCACGATCGCCCGAGGCTATGGCTACACCTTC	CASTIARGYGYTF
TRBV13	-	-	TRBJ1-1	TGTGCCAGCAGCCTCGGGCGGGCGATGGCGAACACTGAAGCTTTCTTT	CASSLGRAMANTEAFF